A single sample gave rise to the 24 T cell receptor beta chains below, sequenced in a study of beta chain features in type 1 diabetes. Since all of the isolated RNA was reverse transcribed, expressed TCRB transcripts were what got sequenced. The table came from immunoSEQ multiplex PCR; TCRdb's copy has only in-frame clones and leaves some out. Of about 140,000 clones listed, roughly 7.2% are singletons. Sequences were obtained from central memory CD4+ T cells from blood. The receptors were gathered from a woman in her twenties or thirties in good health.

Many counts were recorded for this clone. The chain has TRBV18 and TRBJ1-1; D call uncertain. Trimming cost V 2 bases and J 0 bases, with 13 bases left between them. Germline V gene lookup returns CDR1 KGHSH and CDR2 LQKENI. This CDR3 is 16 amino acids long. The CDR3 reads CASSPTVPKMNTEAFF. DNA of the CDR3: TGTGCCAGCTCACCAACCGTCCCTAAAATGAACACTGAAGCTTTCTTT.

This chain connects TRBV5-4 to TRBJ1-4; 9 bases align to TRBD1. V shed 4 bases, J shed 8 bases, and the junction held 12 bases outside the gene matches. In germline, CDR1 is SGHNT, CDR2 YYREEE (reference sequence). The CDR3 is 16 amino acids. The DNA for the CDR3 is TGTGCCAGCAGCACCCAACAGGGGGCTTCACGCGAAAAACTGTTTTTT. Translation: CASSTQQGASREKLFF. The whole variable domain, remainder taken from reference TRBV5-4 and TRBJ1-4, is ETGVTQSPTHLIKTRGQQVTLRCSSQSGHNTVSWYQQALGQGPQFIFQYYREEENGRGNFPPRFSGLQFPNYSSELNVNALELDDSALYLCASSTQQGASREKLFFGSGTQLSVL.

This clone has ten or more counts. V and J are TRBV27 and TRBJ1-2; the D gene is possibly TRBD1 (6 bases). Germline-derived CDR1 and CDR2 are MNHEY and SMNVEV (reference sequence). Trimming removed 5 bases at V and 7 bases at J, with 11 bases between. This CDR3 has 12 amino acids. The DNA for the CDR3 is TGTGCCAGCAGTGGAACAGGGATTGGCTACACCTTC. Translation gives CASSGTGIGYTF.

This clone was counted at least ten times. This sequence joins TRBV11-2 and TRBJ2-7, with D perhaps matching TRBD2 (6 bases). This CDR3 is built from 14 residues. Germline V CDR1 and CDR2: SGHAT, FQNNGV. V was clipped by 3 bases and J by 5 bases, with 14 bases between them. CDR3 DNA: TGTGCCAGCAGCTTTAGTCCGGGGGAGGACGAGCAGTACTTC. This codes for CASSFSPGEDEQYF.

A few counts support this clone. At one end the junction does not follow the germline gene, possibly because of a read error. This sequence joins TRBV6-1 and TRBJ2-5, with 15 bases that match TRBD2. This CDR3 is 16 amino acids long. Germline V gives CDR1 MNHNS, CDR2 SASEGT. Here the CDR3 reads CASSEGLAGGQETQYF. CDR3 sequence (DNA): TGTGCCAGCAGCGAAGGACTAGCGGGAGGGCAAGAGACCCAGTACTTC.

This clone was counted only a few times. This chain connects TRBV28 to TRBJ2-3; TRBD2 matches at 10 bases. After removal of 4 bases from V and 0 bases from J, the junction contained 4 bases not matched to a gene. This CDR3 region has 16 residues. Germline CDR1 and CDR2: MDHEN and SYDVKM. The CDR3 DNA is TGTGCCAGCAGTTCCCCGACTAGCGGGAGCACAGATACGCAGTATTTT. This gives the protein CASSSPTSGSTDTQYF.

The chain employs TRBV28 and TRBJ2-1, with TRBD2 as a possible D gene (5 bases). In germline, CDR1 is MDHEN, CDR2 SYDVKM. V was clipped by 3 bases and J by 4 bases, with 13 bases between them. The length of the CDR3 is 15 residues. Here the CDR3 DNA reads TGTGCCAGCAGTTTGGAGGCTAGGGCATACAATGAGCAGTTCTTC. Translating it yields CASSLEARAYNEQFF.

The table lists this clone with a few counts. DNA for the CDR3: TGTGCCAGCAGGCGGGACAGCCAGTTATACTATGGCTACACCTTC. Translation: CASRRDSQLYYGYTF. V gene TRBV2 combines with J gene TRBJ1-2, with 7 bases matching TRBD1. J gave up 3 bases and V 6 bases, and 10 bases lay outside the gene matches. There are 15 residues in the CDR3. Germline lookup yields CDR1 SNHLY and CDR2 FYNNEI. The variable domain in full, completed from reference TRBV2 and TRBJ1-2, reads EPEVTQTPSHQVTQMGQEVILRCVPISNHLYFYWYRQILGQKVEFLVSFYNNEISEKSEIFDDQFSVERPDGSNFTLKIRSTKLEDSAMYFCASRRDSQLYYGYTFGSGTRLTVV.

On this clone itself: A read error may produce the germline difference seen at one junction end. The V gene is TRBV10-3, the J gene TRBJ2-2; 14 nucleotides agree with TRBD2. The CDR3 covers 15 residues. CDR1 and CDR2 (germline): ENHRY, SYGVKD. CDR3 amino acids: CASSRGTSGSKGLFF. The DNA of the CDR3 is TGTGCCAGCAGTCGCGGGACTAGCGGGAGTAAGGGGCTGTTTTTT.

This chain connects TRBV5-6 to TRBJ1-4; possibly TRBD1 for D (5 bases). The V gene's germline CDR1 is SGHDT and CDR2 YYEEEE. V lost 4 bases to trimming and J lost 7 bases, with 14 bases between them. There are 14 residues in the CDR3. The CDR3 here is CASSLQGMGEKLFF. The CDR3, as DNA: TGTGCCAGCAGCCTTCAGGGAATGGGTGAAAAACTGTTTTTT.

This clone was counted a few times. The V call is TRBV7-2, the J call TRBJ2-7; D is perhaps TRBD1 (5 bases). CDR3 size: 16 residues. The germline gives CDR1 SGHTA, CDR2 FQGNSA. V dropped 1 base and J dropped 3 bases, with 16 bases sitting between them. Here the CDR3 DNA reads TGTGCCAGCAGCTTAGATTTTATGAGACAGAGCTACGAGCAGTACTTC. The encoded protein is CASSLDFMRQSYEQYF. The entire variable domain, with the rest obtained from reference TRBV7-2 and TRBJ2-7, is as follows: GAGVSQSPSNKVTEKGKDVELRCDPISGHTALYWYRQSLGQGLEFLIYFQGNSAPDKSGLPSDRFSAERTGGSVSTLTIQRTQQEDSAVYLCASSLDFMRQSYEQYFGPGTRLTVT.

The chain uses TRBV5-1 and TRBJ2-3; TRBD2 aligns across 15 bases. The J segment lost 2 bases and the V segment lost 4 bases, leaving 5 bases of the junction unmatched. Germline V CDR1 and CDR2: SGHRS, YFSETQ. The CDR3 runs to 17 residues. CDR3 sequence (DNA): TGCGCCAGCAGCAAGGGACTAGCGGGAGGAGTCACAGATACGCAGTATTTT. Protein sequence: CASSKGLAGGVTDTQYF.

As for this clone: A much larger clone differs by one base, so this may be a read error. The rearrangement links TRBV5-6 to TRBJ2-7; 12 positions agree with TRBD2. The CDR3 loop spans 15 amino acids. The V gene's germline CDR1 is SGHDT and CDR2 YYEEEE. J lost 4 bases, V lost 5 bases, and 7 bases had no gene match. The CDR3: CASSYRTSGEYEQYF. CDR3 nucleotides: TGTGCCAGCAGTTATCGGACTAGCGGGGAGTACGAGCAGTACTTC.

The chain's CDR3 is CAISSGFREQYF. The CDR3 nucleotides read TGTGCCATCAGTTCAGGGTTCCGAGAGCAGTACTTC. The gene calls are TRBV10-3 and TRBJ2-7; a weak D match, TRBD1 (5 bases). Germline loops: CDR1 ENHRY, CDR2 SYGVKD. There are 12 residues in the CDR3. The germline V and J ends were trimmed by 5 bases and 7 bases, with 12 bases remaining between them.

This clone was counted between two and nine times. The gene calls are TRBV9 and TRBJ2-2; 13 bases fit TRBD2. Germline assignment: CDR1 SGDLS and CDR2 YYNGEE. V lost 4 bases, J lost 5 bases, and 5 bases stayed unmatched. The CDR3 runs to 16 residues. The DNA of the CDR3 is TGTGCCAGCAGCCCTGGACTAGCGGGAGTAACCGGGGAGCTGTTTTTT. Encoded protein: CASSPGLAGVTGELFF. Based on the CDR3 plus reference TRBV9 and TRBJ2-2, the full variable domain is DSGVTQTPKHLITATGQRVTLRCSPRSGDLSVYWYQQSLDQGLQFLIQYYNGEERAKGNILERFSAQQFPDLHSELNLSSLELGDSALYFCASSPGLAGVTGELFFGEGSRLTVL.

The chain joins TRBV30 to TRBJ1-5; the D is unclear. This CDR3 is built from 13 residues. Germline V gives CDR1 GTSNPN, CDR2 SVGIG (reference sequence). V was pared by 1 base and J by 0 bases, with 4 bases between. The CDR3: CAWSANSNQPQHF. CDR3 bases: TGTGCCTGGAGTGCTAATAGCAATCAGCCCCAGCATTTT.

This clone was recorded a few times. This chain uses TRBV6-6 with TRBJ1-1; the D is unclear. V gave up 2 bases and J gave up 2 bases, with 15 bases separating them. CDR1 and CDR2 (germline): MNHNY, SVGAGI (reference sequence). CDR3 size: 16 residues. CDR3 sequence (DNA): TGTGCCAGCAGTTACCCATCCTGGGCAGCCAACACTGAAGCTTTCTTT. It specifies CASSYPSWAANTEAFF.

This chain connects TRBV7-2 to TRBJ2-3; D perhaps matches TRBD2 (5 bases). The CDR3 is made up of 15 amino acids. Between the trimmed V and J ends, which lost 6 bases and 4 bases, there was a span of 17 bases. Germline CDR1 and CDR2: SGHTA and FQGNSA. The CDR3 loop reads CASSSPGIGPDTQYF. CDR3 bases: TGTGCCAGCAGTAGCCCCGGGATAGGACCAGATACGCAGTATTTT.

The table lists this clone with a few counts. J is TRBJ2-3 and V is TRBV7-2; possible D gene TRBD2, 6 bases. CDR1 is SGHTA and CDR2 is FQGNSA in the germline V gene. The CDR3 is made up of 13 amino acids. V gave up 2 bases and J gave up 4 bases, with 7 bases separating them. The CDR3 reads CASSLWEADTQYF. The CDR3 region has the DNA TGTGCCAGCAGCTTATGGGAGGCAGATACGCAGTATTTT.

The chain couples TRBV18 to TRBJ2-2, with 7 bases identical to TRBD2. Germline-derived CDR1 and CDR2 are KGHSH and LQKENI. The CDR3 is 17 residues long. V lost 3 bases, J lost 2 bases, and 9 bases stayed unmatched. The CDR3 bases are TGTGCCAGCTCACCGATAGGTCTAGCGGCCAACACCGGGGAGCTGTTTTTT. Residues: CASSPIGLAANTGELFF.

This clone was counted a few times. This rearrangement joins TRBV9 to TRBJ2-7; 7 bases agree with TRBD1. The germline gives CDR1 SGDLS, CDR2 YYNGEE. The CDR3 sequence is 13 residues long. The junction had 8 bases not matched to a gene; V was cut back by 4 bases and J by 7 bases. The CDR3 coding sequence is TGTGCCAGCAGCCCCAGCAGGGGGACGGAGCAGTACTTC. Its protein is CASSPSRGTEQYF.

There are a few counts of this clone. V gene TRBV7-2 combines with J gene TRBJ1-5; D remains unclear. This CDR3 has 13 amino acids. Per germline, CDR1 SGHTA and CDR2 FQGNSA. V gave up 0 bases and J gave up 3 bases, with 3 bases separating them. CDR3 protein: CASSLANNQPQHF. Here the CDR3 DNA reads TGTGCCAGCAGCTTAGCCAACAATCAGCCCCAGCATTTT.

This clone was detected only a few times. The rearrangement links TRBV28 to TRBJ1-2; 12 positions agree with TRBD1. V shed 10 bases and J 4 bases; nucleotides not matched to a gene: 13. Germline V gives CDR1 MDHEN, CDR2 SYDVKM. The CDR3 sequence is 16 residues long. CDR3 protein: CAMGGQGAHGSYGYTF. The CDR3 region has the DNA TGTGCCATGGGGGGACAGGGGGCCCATGGTTCCTATGGCTACACCTTC.

The V and J genes are TRBV4-3 and TRBJ2-3; 7 bases agree with TRBD2. Germline trimming cut 6 bases from V and 3 bases from J; bases unmatched to any gene: 6. CDR3 length: 14 residues. Germline V gene lookup returns CDR1 LGHNA and CDR2 YSLEER. In DNA, the CDR3 is TGCGCCAGCAGTCGGACTAGTTCAACAGATACGCAGTATTTT. The encoded protein is CASSRTSSTDTQYF.